The 14 T cell receptor beta chains below all came from one sample that was sequenced in a study of spatial heterogeneity in lung cancer (dated by TCRdb to about 2019). Library preparation was by 5' RACE. The sequencing machine was a NextSeq 500. The public reads were run again by TCRdb, first through fastp at Q25 and then through MiXCR, and only productive beta chains were kept. One record per CDR3 amino acid sequence lists the most common genes and DNA. Present in this sample are about 38,000 distinct CDR3 sequences, around 5.2% of which were seen just once. Jointly, the top ten make up 20% to 30% of the sample. What the time point label conveys for this sample: sample taken at primary tumor resection. Whole RNA extracted from tumor and nontumor lung tissue, or from cryopreserved PBMC samples, was used for TCR sequencing without cell sorting. Sequencing was performed on PBMCs, taken at surgery. These receptors were taken from a female donor with early-stage non-small cell lung cancer.

This clonotype occurred many times. The gene calls are TRBV20-1 and TRBJ2-6; possibly TRBD1 or TRBD2 for D (5 bases each). CDR1 and CDR2 from the germline V gene are DFQATT and SNEGSKA (reference sequence). Trimming removed 1 base at V and 2 bases at J, with 12 bases between. The CDR3 has 16 amino acids. The CDR3 protein is CSARGQGAAGANVLTF. Here the CDR3 DNA reads TGCAGTGCTAGAGGGCAGGGAGCTGCTGGGGCCAACGTCCTGACTTTC.

This clonotype has just a few counts. At one boundary the junction diverges from the germline segment, which might be a read error. This chain uses TRBV7-7 with TRBJ2-3; D is possibly TRBD2 (5 bases). Germline loops: CDR1 SSHAT, CDR2 FNYEAQ (reference sequence). The CDR3 has 13 residues. In DNA, the CDR3 is TGTGCTAGCAGCTTAGCGACGACAGATACGCAGTATTTT. Translation gives CASSLATTDTQYF. Filled out from reference TRBV7-7 and TRBJ2-3, the complete variable domain reads GAGVSQSPRYKVTKRGQDVTLRCDPISSHATLYWYQQALGQGPEFLTYFNYEAQPDKSGLPSDRFSAERPEGSISTLTIQRTEQRDSAMYRCASSLATTDTQYFGPGTRLTVL.

This sequence joins TRBV18 and TRBJ2-1; 7 bases map to TRBD2. CDR3 length: 14 residues. The germline gives CDR1 KGHSH, CDR2 LQKENI. Trimming took 5 bases from V and 1 from J; bases not matched to a gene: 2. CDR3 region: CASSVLASYNEQFF. As DNA, the CDR3 is TGTGCCAGCTCAGTACTAGCGTCCTACAATGAGCAGTTCTTC.

This clonotype occurred many times. The rearrangement links TRBV28 to TRBJ2-4; possible D gene TRBD1, 6 bases. Between the trimmed V and J ends, which lost 6 bases and 0 bases, there was a span of 12 bases. The CDR3 runs 15 residues. Germline CDR1 MDHEN, CDR2 SYDVKM. CDR3 DNA: TGTGCCAGCAGCCGGGACACCTTAGCCAAAAACATTCAGTACTTC. It translates to CASSRDTLAKNIQYF. Full variable domain (missing parts from reference TRBV28 and TRBJ2-4): DVKVTQSSRYLVKRTGEKVFLECVQDMDHENMFWYRQDPGLGLRLIYFSYDVKMKEKGDIPEGYSVSREKKERFSLILESASTNQTSMYLCASSRDTLAKNIQYFGAGTRLSVL.

This clonotype was seen repeatedly, ten times or more. V and J are TRBV28 and TRBJ2-2, with D maybe TRBD1 (5 bases). This CDR3 comprises 17 residues. With 7 bases removed from V and 0 bases from J, the gap between germline ends came to 18 bases. Per germline, CDR1 MDHEN and CDR2 SYDVKM. CDR3 sequence: CASTRSPLGANTGELFF. The CDR3 DNA reads as TGTGCCAGCACCCGATCCCCGCTAGGGGCGAACACCGGGGAGCTGTTTTTT.

This clonotype was detected ten times or more. The V call is TRBV18, the J call TRBJ1-5; unclear D gene. The CDR3 has 14 amino acids. CDR1 is KGHSH and CDR2 is LQKENI in the germline V gene. Trimming cost V 3 bases and J 5 bases, with 11 bases left between them. The CDR3: CASSPEQTYQPQHF. CDR3 nucleotides: TGTGCCAGCTCACCCGAACAGACTTATCAGCCCCAGCATTTT.

This clonotype occurred a few times. The rearrangement uses TRBV6-1 and TRBJ2-3, with 8 positions matching TRBD2. CDR1 MNHNS and CDR2 SASEGT come from the germline V gene. J gave up 2 bases and V 4 bases, and 8 bases lay outside the gene matches. This CDR3 is built from 16 residues. In DNA, the CDR3 is TGTGCCAGCAGTGGGGCAAGCGGGGGTCACACAGATACGCAGTATTTT. Translation gives CASSGASGGHTDTQYF.

This clonotype was picked up many times. The V and J genes are TRBV2 and TRBJ2-2, with 7 bases fitting TRBD2. There are 15 residues in the CDR3. The V and J ends lost 8 bases and 4 bases, in that order; junction bases with no gene match: 10. The germline CDR1 and CDR2 sequences are SNHLY and FYNNEI. CDR3 coding DNA: TGTGCCAGCCCAAGAGGGAGGGAGAGCACCGGGGAGCTGTTTTTT. This codes for CASPRGRESTGELFF.

This clonotype was seen a handful of times. CDR3 bases: TGTGCCAGCAGTTTTAACAGGCCTAACACCGGGGAGCTGTTTTTT. As protein: CASSFNRPNTGELFF. This chain links TRBV27 with TRBJ2-2; maybe TRBD1 (5 bases). The CDR3 loop spans 15 amino acids. V lost 3 bases to trimming and J lost 2 bases, with 10 bases between them. Germline-derived CDR1 and CDR2 are MNHEY and SMNVEV (reference sequence).

This clonotype was seen repeatedly, ten times or more. The V and J genes are TRBV9 and TRBJ2-1, with 8 bases that match TRBD2. The germline V gene has CDR1 SGDLS and CDR2 YYNGEE. V was pared by 4 bases and J by 5 bases, with 8 bases of the junction left unmatched. The CDR3 is 15 amino acids. The CDR3 reads CASSPRAGANNEQFF. In nucleotides, the CDR3 is TGTGCCAGCAGCCCCCGAGCGGGGGCCAACAATGAGCAGTTCTTC.

This clonotype was recorded many times. J is TRBJ2-1 and V is TRBV29-1; TRBD2 matches at 9 bases. Germline V gene data show CDR1 as SQVTM and CDR2 as ANQGSEA. The CDR3 has 14 amino acids. Trimming took 3 bases from V and 4 from J; bases not matched to a gene: 4. As DNA, the CDR3 is TGCAGCGTTGACGCTAGCGGGATGTACAATGAGCAGTTCTTC. The encoded protein is CSVDASGMYNEQFF.

This clonotype has ten or more counts. The chain carries TRBV12-3 or TRBV12-4 and TRBJ1-6; D remains ambiguous. This CDR3 spans 16 amino acids. The V gene lost 5 bases and the J gene lost 3 bases, with 14 bases spanning the gap. CDR3 loop: CASSLRPVLYNSPLHF. The CDR3 DNA is TGTGCCAGCAGTCTTAGGCCCGTACTCTATAATTCACCCCTCCACTTT.

This clonotype was seen ten or more times. The chain joins TRBV19 to TRBJ1-5; D might be TRBD1 (5 bases). Per germline, CDR1 LNHDA and CDR2 SQIVND (reference sequence). V shed 7 bases and J shed 2 bases, with 18 bases lying between them. This CDR3 is built from 16 residues. CDR3 in amino acids: CASTPRGGLGNQPQHF. For the CDR3, the DNA is TGTGCCAGTACCCCCCGGGGCGGGTTGGGCAATCAGCCCCAGCATTTT.

V is TRBV21-1 and J is TRBJ2-2. TRBV21-1 is a known pseudogene. CDR3 length: 15 residues. The CDR3 nucleotides are TGTGCCAGCAGCAAATGGGAACTGAACACCGGGGAGCTGTTTTTT. Translation gives CASSKWELNTGELFF.